This TCR beta chain was captured by sequencing in a study of regulatory T cells in long-lasting Graves disease. Documented time point: newly diagnosed GD, antithyroid drugs for less than 3 months. Following extraction of RNA from PBMCs, that RNA was used to make the TCR library. This CDR3 contains 14 residues. V lost 4 bases, J lost 1 base, and 11 bases lay in between. The germline CDR1 and CDR2 sequences are SGHRS and YFSETQ. Sequencing libraries for TCR beta were prepared with iRepertoire HTBI primers and Arm-PCR of CDR3 regions. A single record per CDR3 protein comes from TCRdb applying MiXCR to the multiplex PCR reads. The data contain more than 350,000 distinct CDR3 sequences, 15% of them singletons. The data were also submitted as part of a second study, on T cells in Graves' hyperthyroidism and ophthalmopathy.

V usage is TRBV5-1 and J usage is TRBJ2-5; weak D call: TRBD2 (6 bases). This specimen consisted of peripheral blood mononuclear cells (PBMCs), obtained at new diagnosis, from a patient treated with antithyroid drugs. This TCR derives from a woman in her twenties or thirties with Graves disease. Here the CDR3 reads CASSRGGPQETQYF. DNA for the CDR3: TGCGCCAGCAGCCGCGGAGGGCCCCAAGAGACCCAGTACTTC. The full variable domain, completed using reference TRBV5-1 and TRBJ2-5, is KAGVTQTPRYLIKTRGQQVTLSCSPISGHRSVSWYQQTPGQGLQFLFEYFSETQRNKGNFPGRFSGRQFSNSRSEMNVSTLELGDSALYLCASSRGGPQETQYFGPGTRLLVL.